This TCR beta chain was sequenced for a study of T cells in Graves' hyperthyroidism and ophthalmopathy. On the study more broadly: The authors collected peripheral blood at initial diagnosis, before any treatment.

Using RNA transcripts as the source, TCR beta CDR3 regions were amplified. The HTBI set primed first-round TCR CDR3 RT-PCR. TCRdb passed the multiplex PCR reads through MiXCR, listing each CDR3 protein once. The sample holds some 560,000 distinct CDR3 sequences, 14% seen once. Whole-study findings and limits: A model of 13 V-J pairs discriminated ophthalmopathy from stable hyperthyroidism.

This clonotype came up a few times. The antigen is not known. Trimming took off 5 bases at V and 5 bases at J, with 15 bases between the two ends. Germline lookup yields CDR1 LNHDA and CDR2 SQIVND (reference sequence). This CDR3 has 14 amino acids. The receptor was isolated from a woman aged 40 to 55 with Graves' hyperthyroidism. The source material was blood. The chain recombines TRBV19 with TRBJ2-5; maybe TRBD1 (6 bases). The CDR3 DNA sequence: TGTGCCAGTAGTCTCGTCGTCAGGGGCGAGACCCAGTACTTC. As protein: CASSLVVRGETQYF.